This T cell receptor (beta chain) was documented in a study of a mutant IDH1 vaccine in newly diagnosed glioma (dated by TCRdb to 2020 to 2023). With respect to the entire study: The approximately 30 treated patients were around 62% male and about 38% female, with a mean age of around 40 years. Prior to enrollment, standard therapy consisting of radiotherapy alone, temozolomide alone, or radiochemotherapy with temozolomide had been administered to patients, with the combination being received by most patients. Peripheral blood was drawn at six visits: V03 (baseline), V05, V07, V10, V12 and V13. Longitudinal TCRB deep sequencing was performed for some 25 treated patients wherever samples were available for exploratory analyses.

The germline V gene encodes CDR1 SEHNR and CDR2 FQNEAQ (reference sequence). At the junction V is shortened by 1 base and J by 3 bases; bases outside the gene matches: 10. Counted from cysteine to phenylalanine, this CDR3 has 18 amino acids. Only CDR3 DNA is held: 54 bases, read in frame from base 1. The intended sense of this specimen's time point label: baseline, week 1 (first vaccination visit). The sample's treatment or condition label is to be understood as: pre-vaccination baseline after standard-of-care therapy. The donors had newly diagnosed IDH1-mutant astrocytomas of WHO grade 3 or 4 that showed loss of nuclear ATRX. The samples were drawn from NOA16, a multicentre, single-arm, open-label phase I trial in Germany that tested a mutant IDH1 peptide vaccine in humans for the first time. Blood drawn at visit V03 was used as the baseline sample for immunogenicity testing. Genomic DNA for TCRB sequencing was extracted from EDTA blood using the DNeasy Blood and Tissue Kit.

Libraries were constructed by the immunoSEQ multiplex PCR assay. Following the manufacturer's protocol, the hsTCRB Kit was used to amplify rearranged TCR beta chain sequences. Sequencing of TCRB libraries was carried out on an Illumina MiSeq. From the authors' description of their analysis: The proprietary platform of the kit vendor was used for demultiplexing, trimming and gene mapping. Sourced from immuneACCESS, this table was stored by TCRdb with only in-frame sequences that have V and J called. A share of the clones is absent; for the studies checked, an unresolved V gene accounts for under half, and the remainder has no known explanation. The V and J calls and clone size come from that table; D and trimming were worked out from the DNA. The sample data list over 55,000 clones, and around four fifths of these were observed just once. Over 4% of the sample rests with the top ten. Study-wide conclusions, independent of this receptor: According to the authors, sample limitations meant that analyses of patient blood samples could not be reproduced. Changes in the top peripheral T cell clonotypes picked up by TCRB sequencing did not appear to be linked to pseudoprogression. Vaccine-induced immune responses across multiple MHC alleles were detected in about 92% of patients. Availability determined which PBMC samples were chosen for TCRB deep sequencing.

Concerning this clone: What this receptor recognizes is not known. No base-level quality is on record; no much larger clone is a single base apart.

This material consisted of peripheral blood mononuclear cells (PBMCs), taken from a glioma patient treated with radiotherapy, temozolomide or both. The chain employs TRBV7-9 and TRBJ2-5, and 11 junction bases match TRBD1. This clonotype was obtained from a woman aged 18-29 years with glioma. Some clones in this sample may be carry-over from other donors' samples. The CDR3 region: CASSLGSNRDRGKETQYF. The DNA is TGTGCCAGCAGCTTAGGATCCAACCGGGACAGGGGGAAAGAGACCCAGTACTTC.